This T cell receptor (beta chain) was observed in a study of T cell responses to AZD1222 COVID-19 vaccine. At the level of the study: Researchers grouped second doses given at about 4 or about 12 weeks into one pool.

General study points: Close to half of spike-specific TCRs reportedly recognize unmutated variant regions. Females outnumbered males among donors, who were mostly white British; clonal diversity was possibly underestimated. Scientists sampled the repertoires only once the peak T cell response had passed.

Concerning this clone itself: What it binds is unknown.

Only in-frame clones appear in the TCRdb table, and some are missing; sequencing was by immunoSEQ multiplex PCR. Counted here are around 140,000 clones, 80% to 90% occurring once; the ten biggest clones make up 1.6%. This CDR3 region has 13 residues. V lost 3 bases to trimming and J lost 5 bases, with 7 bases between them. The origin of this receptor is an adult in good health. The chain is built from TRBV12-3 or TRBV12-4 and TRBJ1-4; D gene ambiguous. The specimen was peripheral blood, collected on day 0 of AZD1222 vaccination. DNA of the CDR3: TGTGCCAGCAGTTTTGGGCAGAATGAAAAACTGTTTTTT. Translated: CASSFGQNEKLFF.